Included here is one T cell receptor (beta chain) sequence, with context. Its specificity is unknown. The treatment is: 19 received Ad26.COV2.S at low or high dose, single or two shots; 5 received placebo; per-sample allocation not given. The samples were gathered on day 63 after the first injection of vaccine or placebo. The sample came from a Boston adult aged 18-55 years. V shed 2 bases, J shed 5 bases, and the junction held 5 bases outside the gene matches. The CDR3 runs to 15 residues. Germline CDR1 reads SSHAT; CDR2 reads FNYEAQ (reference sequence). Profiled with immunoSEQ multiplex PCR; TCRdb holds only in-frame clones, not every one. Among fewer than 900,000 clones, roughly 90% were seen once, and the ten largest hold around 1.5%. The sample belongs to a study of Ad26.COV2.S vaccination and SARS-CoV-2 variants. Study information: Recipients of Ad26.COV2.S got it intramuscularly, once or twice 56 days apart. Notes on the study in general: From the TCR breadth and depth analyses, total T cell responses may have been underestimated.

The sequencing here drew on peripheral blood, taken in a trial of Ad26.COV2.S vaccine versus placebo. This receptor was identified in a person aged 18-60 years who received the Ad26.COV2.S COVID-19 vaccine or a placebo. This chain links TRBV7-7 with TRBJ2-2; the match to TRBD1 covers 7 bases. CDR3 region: CASSLTGAGTGELFF. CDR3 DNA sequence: TGTGCCAGCAGCTTAACAGGGGCCGGAACCGGGGAGCTGTTTTTT.